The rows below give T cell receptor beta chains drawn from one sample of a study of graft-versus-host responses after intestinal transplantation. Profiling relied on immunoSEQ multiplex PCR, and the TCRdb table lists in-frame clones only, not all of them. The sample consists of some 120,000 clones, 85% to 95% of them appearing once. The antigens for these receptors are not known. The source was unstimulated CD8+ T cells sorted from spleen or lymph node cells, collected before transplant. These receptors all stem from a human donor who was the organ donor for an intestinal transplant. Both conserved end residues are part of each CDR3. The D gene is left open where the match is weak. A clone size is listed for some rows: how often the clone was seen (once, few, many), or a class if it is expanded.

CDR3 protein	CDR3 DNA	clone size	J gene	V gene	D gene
CASGTGFYEQYF	TGTGCTAGTGGTACAGGATTCTACGAGCAGTACTTC	.	TRBJ2-7	TRBV12-5	.
CASSAGTSGPSYNEQFF	TGTGCCAGCAGCGCAGGGACTAGCGGGCCTTCCTACAATGAGCAGTTCTTC	.	TRBJ2-1	TRBV9	TRBD2
CASSIFWGDIRTDTQYF	TGTGCCAGTAGTATATTCTGGGGGGACATCCGCACAGATACGCAGTATTTT	.	TRBJ2-3	TRBV19	.
CASSSRAEQYF	TGTGCCAGTAGTTCTCGGGCCGAGCAGTACTTC	.	TRBJ2-7	TRBV19	.
CASSGGRGYTF	TGTGCCAGCAGCGGGGGTCGGGGCTACACCTTC	.	TRBJ1-2	TRBV9	.
CASSLDRNEQFF	TGTGCCAGCAGCTTAGATAGAAATGAGCAGTTCTTC	.	TRBJ2-1	TRBV7-9	.
CSVVGPGANQETQYF	TGCAGCGTTGTGGGTCCGGGGGCCAACCAAGAGACCCAGTACTTC	.	TRBJ2-5	TRBV29-1	.
CASSQDSPAGSVTEAFF	TGCGCCAGCAGCCAAGATTCTCCCGCAGGGTCGGTCACTGAAGCTTTCTTT	.	TRBJ1-1	TRBV4-3	.
CRTGLRLGYTF	TGCAGGACAGGGTTAAGGTTAGGCTACACCTTC	.	TRBJ1-2	TRBV20-1	TRBD1
CASSVAWTENYEQYF	TGTGCCAGCAGCGTAGCATGGACGGAGAACTACGAGCAGTACTTC	.	TRBJ2-7	TRBV9	.
CASSPDYHSYEQYF	TGTGCCAGCAGCCCTGACTACCACTCCTACGAGCAGTACTTC	once	TRBJ2-7	TRBV7-8	.
CASGREQYF	TGTGCCAGCGGGAGGGAGCAGTACTTC	.	TRBJ2-7	TRBV2	.
CASSKQIYRTGPLDTQYF	TGTGCCAGCAGCAAGCAGATTTATCGGACAGGCCCCCTCGATACGCAGTATTTT	.	TRBJ2-3	TRBV21-1	.
CASSSYGGELFF	TGTGCCAGCAGCTCCTACGGCGGGGAGCTGTTTTTT	.	TRBJ2-2	TRBV7-3	.
CASSPTSGAQETQYF	TGTGCCAGCAGCCCCACTAGCGGGGCTCAAGAGACCCAGTACTTC	.	TRBJ2-5	TRBV11-2	TRBD2
CASSTPGGVAGAPYNEQFF	TGTGCCAGCAGCACCCCCGGGGGGGTAGCGGGAGCCCCCTACAATGAGCAGTTCTTC	once	TRBJ2-1	TRBV7-2	TRBD2
CASSLVARGDYGYTF	TGTGCCAGCAGCTTAGTTGCCCGCGGGGACTATGGCTACACCTTC	.	TRBJ1-2	TRBV11-2	.
CALSQAATLGETQYF	TGTGCCTTATCCCAAGCGGCTACCCTAGGGGAGACCCAGTACTTC	once	TRBJ2-5	TRBV30	.
CASIGQGLFDGYTF	TGTGCCAGCATAGGGCAGGGCCTATTTGATGGCTACACCTTC	.	TRBJ1-2	TRBV13	.
CATSRDKGAGEQFF	TGTGCCACCAGCAGAGATAAGGGAGCGGGGGAGCAGTTCTTC	.	TRBJ2-1	TRBV15	TRBD2
CASSILTRSEAFF	TGTGCCAGTAGTATATTAACGCGGTCTGAGGCTTTCTTT	.	TRBJ1-1	TRBV19	.
CASSLVPNTEAFF	TGTGCCAGCAGCTTAGTTCCGAACACTGAAGCTTTCTTT	.	TRBJ1-1	TRBV13	.
CASSPGTGYEQYF	TGTGCCAGCAGTCCCGGGACAGGCTACGAGCAGTACTTC	.	TRBJ2-7	TRBV27	TRBD1
CASSQLRGLDTYEQYF	TGTGCCAGCAGCCAATTGAGGGGACTAGACACCTACGAGCAGTACTTC	.	TRBJ2-7	TRBV4-2	TRBD2
CASSSQGGTYEQYF	TGTGCCAGCAGCTCACAGGGGGGAACCTACGAGCAGTACTTC	.	TRBJ2-7	TRBV28	TRBD1
CARIPGARTDTQYF	TGTGCCAGGATCCCAGGGGCCAGGACAGATACGCAGTATTTT	.	TRBJ2-3	TRBV9	.
CAWSGYSSYEQYF	TGTGCCTGGAGTGGGTACAGCTCCTACGAGCAGTACTTC	.	TRBJ2-7	TRBV30	.
CAWSGKGGWTTDTQYF	TGTGCCTGGAGTGGCAAGGGAGGGTGGACCACAGATACGCAGTATTTT	.	TRBJ2-3	TRBV30	TRBD2
CASSVSGPGETQYF	TGTGCCAGCAGCGTTAGCGGGCCCGGAGAGACCCAGTACTTC	.	TRBJ2-5	TRBV13	TRBD2
CARVALGDEQFF	TGTGCCAGAGTCGCGCTAGGGGATGAGCAGTTCTTC	few	TRBJ2-1	TRBV2	.
CASSYGSEQYF	TGTGCCAGCAGTTACGGGAGCGAGCAGTACTTC	.	TRBJ2-7	TRBV6-6	.
CSVVAGAYEQYF	TGCAGCGTTGTGGCAGGGGCCTACGAGCAGTACTTC	.	TRBJ2-7	TRBV29-1	.
CASSQDRGGSYEQYF	TGCGCCAGCAGCCAAGACAGGGGAGGCTCCTACGAGCAGTACTTC	.	TRBJ2-7	TRBV5-1	TRBD1
CASSLGSTFTYGYTF	TGTGCCAGCAGCCTCGGCAGCACCTTTACCTATGGCTACACCTTC	.	TRBJ1-2	TRBV9	.
CANRGNQPQHF	TGTGCCAACAGGGGGAATCAGCCCCAGCATTTT	.	TRBJ1-5	TRBV6-6	TRBD1
CASSQISGRDSETQYF	TGCGCCAGCAGCCAAATTAGCGGGAGGGATTCGGAGACCCAGTACTTC	.	TRBJ2-5	TRBV4-1	TRBD2
CASSDWSSNSYNEQFF	TGTGCCAGCAGTGATTGGTCCTCTAACTCCTACAATGAGCAGTTCTTC	.	TRBJ2-1	TRBV2	.
CASSYRLAGVHEQYF	TGTGCCAGCAGTTACCGACTAGCGGGAGTCCACGAGCAGTACTTC	.	TRBJ2-7	TRBV6-6	TRBD2
CASSPLYSTYEQYF	TGTGCCAGCAGCCCCCTCTATTCTACCTACGAGCAGTACTTC	.	TRBJ2-7	TRBV4-2	.
CASSQELGTSGRALSYNEQFF	TGCGCCAGCAGCCAAGAATTAGGTACTAGCGGGAGGGCCCTTTCCTACAATGAGCAGTTCTTC	.	TRBJ2-1	TRBV4-3	TRBD2
CASSQGGGYYEQYF	TGTGCCAGCAGCCAAGGTGGCGGCTACTACGAGCAGTACTTC	.	TRBJ2-7	TRBV16	.
CASSYSMGGAGGYTF	TGTGCCAGCAGTTACTCAATGGGGGGCGCGGGTGGCTACACCTTC	.	TRBJ1-2	TRBV6-5	.
CASSQTSGTGLALEQYF	TGCGCCAGCAGCCAAACCTCCGGGACAGGACTCGCCCTCGAGCAGTACTTC	.	TRBJ2-7	TRBV4-1	TRBD1
CASSLARSRIEQYF	TGTGCCAGCAGTTTAGCGCGATCGCGAATTGAGCAGTACTTC	.	TRBJ2-7	TRBV27	.
CAWSVAAITGELFF	TGTGCCTGGAGTGTGGCAGCTATTACCGGGGAGCTGTTTTTT	.	TRBJ2-2	TRBV30	.
CASSLSGGIYEQYF	TGTGCCAGCAGTTTGTCAGGGGGTATCTACGAGCAGTACTTC	.	TRBJ2-7	TRBV27	TRBD1
CASSAQAAANSGQFF	TGTGCCAGCAGCGCTCAGGCGGCCGCTAACTCCGGGCAGTTCTTC	.	TRBJ2-1	TRBV9	.
CASIGADNTEAFF	TGTGCCAGCATTGGGGCAGACAACACTGAAGCTTTCTTT	.	TRBJ1-1	TRBV5-6	.
CASSQGQGNEQFF	TGCGCCAGCAGCCAAGGACAGGGGAATGAGCAGTTCTTC	.	TRBJ2-1	TRBV4-3	TRBD1
CASSLGLSSYNEQFF	TGCGCCAGCAGTCTCGGGCTTAGCTCCTACAATGAGCAGTTCTTC	.	TRBJ2-1	TRBV10-2	.
CASSSGFFSNYGYTF	TGTGCCAGCAGTTCAGGGTTCTTCTCTAACTATGGCTACACCTTC	.	TRBJ1-2	TRBV27	.